Listed below are T cell receptor beta chains from one sample, sequenced in a study. Each CDR3 protein is one row after TCRdb ran MiXCR on the 5' RACE reads. The sample includes about 7,000 distinct CDR3 sequences, about 47% of them seen just once. The sample consisted of naive CD4+ T cells sorted from a lymph node. The receptors were sampled from a female donor with breast cancer. Both conserved end residues are part of each CDR3. D genes are given only for firm matches. Size is stated for part of the rows, as once, few or many counts, or as a class when the clone is expanded.

j_call v_call d_call clone_size cdr3_nt cdr3_aa
TRBJ1-4 TRBV7-6 NA NA TGTGCCAGCAGCAGAAATATCCAGGGGTTTAATGAAAAACTGTTTTTT CASSRNIQGFNEKLFF
TRBJ1-6 TRBV20-1 TRBD1 NA TGCAGTGCTACAGGGACAGGGGGCTTCAAGGTAGATTCACCCCTCCACTTT CSATGTGGFKVDSPLHF
TRBJ2-3 TRBV6-1 NA few TGTGCCAGCAGTCCTGTTATCTCCGATACGCAGTATTTT CASSPVISDTQYF
TRBJ2-7 TRBV3-1 TRBD1 NA TGTGCCAGCAGCCAAGAGACAGGGATGCTCTACGAGCAGTACTTC CASSQETGMLYEQYF
TRBJ2-5 TRBV11-2 TRBD1 NA TGTGCCAGCAGCACTACCCGGGGACAGTACCAAGAGACCCAGTACTTC CASSTTRGQYQETQYF
TRBJ1-1 TRBV5-1 TRBD1 NA TGCGCCAGCGTTATCAGGACAGGGGAGGACATGAACACTGAAGCTTTCTTT CASVIRTGEDMNTEAFF
TRBJ2-7 TRBV11-2 NA few TGTGCCAGCAGCCGAAGGGAGATGAGCTACGAGCAGTACTTC CASSRREMSYEQYF
TRBJ2-1 TRBV20-1 TRBD2 NA TGCAGTGCCACCGGGACTAGCCCGAACGAAATTTACAATGAGCAGTTCTTC CSATGTSPNEIYNEQFF
TRBJ2-3 TRBV12-3/TRBV12-4 NA NA TGTGCCAGCAGTTTTCCGGCAGATACGCAGTATTTT CASSFPADTQYF
TRBJ2-1 TRBV20-1 NA few TGCAGTGCCCCAAGAGCGGGTGCGAATGAGCAGTTCTTC CSAPRAGANEQFF
TRBJ2-1 TRBV5-1 NA few TGCGCCAGCAGCTTGTTAATGAGCTCCTACAATGAGCAGTTCTTC CASSLLMSSYNEQFF
TRBJ1-1 TRBV12-3/TRBV12-4 NA NA TGTGCCAGCAGCGCGCGCGGGGGGTACACTGAAGCTTTCTTT CASSARGGYTEAFF
TRBJ2-1 TRBV5-1 NA NA TGCGCCAGCAGCTCGACTAGTATCTCGTACAATGAGCAGTTCTTC CASSSTSISYNEQFF
TRBJ1-1 TRBV5-1 TRBD1 NA TGCGCCAGCAGCTGGGGACAGAACATTGAAGCTTTCTTT CASSWGQNIEAFF
TRBJ2-7 TRBV10-3 TRBD2 NA TGTGCCATCAGTGTTACTAGCGGGAGGGCCTACGAGCAGTACTTC CAISVTSGRAYEQYF
TRBJ1-1 TRBV20-1 TRBD1 few TGCAGTGCTGGGGGGACAGCCAACACTGAAGCTTTCTTT CSAGGTANTEAFF
TRBJ2-1 TRBV7-6 TRBD2 few TGTGCCAGCAGCCCGACTAGCGGGAGTGCCAATGAGCAGTTCTTC CASSPTSGSANEQFF
TRBJ1-6 TRBV12-3/TRBV12-4 NA NA TGTGCCAGCAGCTGGCAGGGGCTTTCACCCCTCCACTTT CASSWQGLSPLHF
TRBJ1-1 TRBV29-1 NA few TGCAGCGTTGAAGAGCCGGACGGGTACACTGAAGCTTTCTTT CSVEEPDGYTEAFF
TRBJ2-5 TRBV15 TRBD1 NA TGTGCCACCAGCAGCCACAGGGGACAAGAGACCCAGTACTTC CATSSHRGQETQYF
TRBJ2-7 TRBV20-1 NA NA TGCAATGCTCCCTTAGCTGTGCTTGGGGAGCAGTACTTC CNAPLAVLGEQYF
TRBJ1-2 TRBV11-2 NA NA TGTGCCAGCAGCCGGGACGGTGACTATGGCTACACCTTC CASSRDGDYGYTF
TRBJ2-3 TRBV20-1 NA few TGCAGTGCTAGAGACGACTTCTCGGGGGCAGATACGCAGTATTTT CSARDDFSGADTQYF
TRBJ1-2 TRBV11-3 TRBD1 NA TGTGCCAGCAGCTCAACAGGACAGGGGGCTTTTCGTGGCTACACCTTC CASSSTGQGAFRGYTF
TRBJ2-3 TRBV7-6 NA NA TGTGCCAGCAGCCCCACAGGGAAGGGAACAGATACGCAGTATTTT CASSPTGKGTDTQYF
TRBJ2-4 TRBV29-1 TRBD1 NA TGCAGCGTTGCAGGTGGGACAGGACCTAACATTCAGTACTTC CSVAGGTGPNIQYF
TRBJ1-4 TRBV12-3/TRBV12-4 NA NA TGTGCCAGCAGTTTACTGGGTGAAAAACTGTTTTTT CASSLLGEKLFF
TRBJ2-3 TRBV20-1 TRBD2 large TGCAGTGCTATCACGCTAGCGGGGGGCCGGGGCACAGATACGCAGTATTTT CSAITLAGGRGTDTQYF
TRBJ2-1 TRBV7-6 NA NA TGTGCCAGCAGCTTATGGCCCTCGGGTTCCTACAATGAGCGGTTCTTC CASSLWPSGSYNERFF
TRBJ2-3 TRBV20-1 TRBD1 large TGCAGTGCTAAGGACAGGACAGATACGCAGTATTTT CSAKDRTDTQYF
TRBJ1-2 TRBV12-5 NA few TGTGCTAGTGGTTTGGGGGCCCGCCTAGGCGGCTACACCTTC CASGLGARLGGYTF
TRBJ2-2 TRBV10-2 NA NA TGCGCCAGCAGTGAGGCGGGGCCCGACACCGGGGAGCTGTTTTTT CASSEAGPDTGELFF
TRBJ2-3 TRBV7-9 TRBD2 NA TGTGCCAGCAGAGGGACTAGCGGGAGGAGAACAGATACGCAGTATTTT CASRGTSGRRTDTQYF
TRBJ1-6 TRBV20-1 NA NA TGCAGTGCTAGAGCCGGCAGGGAATCCTATAATTCACCCCTCCACTTT CSARAGRESYNSPLHF
TRBJ2-2 TRBV5-1 NA NA TGCGCCAGCAGCTTATCGGTTGCCAACACCGGGGAGCTGTTTTTT CASSLSVANTGELFF
TRBJ1-4 TRBV6-6 NA few TGTGCCAGCAACCAGGGGATCACTAATGAAAAACTGTTTTTT CASNQGITNEKLFF
TRBJ2-1 TRBV5-1 NA NA TGCGCCAGCAGCCTCGGGACCGACAACAATGAGCAGTTCTTC CASSLGTDNNEQFF
TRBJ2-7 TRBV5-1 TRBD1 NA TGCGCCAGCAGCGTGGGACAGGACTCCTACGAGCAGTACTTC CASSVGQDSYEQYF
TRBJ1-5 TRBV12-3/TRBV12-4 NA NA TGTGCCAGCAGTTCCGGGGGGGCTAGCAATCAGCCCCAGCATTTT CASSSGGASNQPQHF
TRBJ1-5 TRBV20-1 TRBD1 NA TGCAGTGCTAGAGTCCCCGGGACAGACAATCAGCCCCAGCATTTT CSARVPGTDNQPQHF
TRBJ2-1 TRBV5-1 NA few TGCGCCAGCAGCTTGGACGGGTACAATGAGCAGTTCTTC CASSLDGYNEQFF